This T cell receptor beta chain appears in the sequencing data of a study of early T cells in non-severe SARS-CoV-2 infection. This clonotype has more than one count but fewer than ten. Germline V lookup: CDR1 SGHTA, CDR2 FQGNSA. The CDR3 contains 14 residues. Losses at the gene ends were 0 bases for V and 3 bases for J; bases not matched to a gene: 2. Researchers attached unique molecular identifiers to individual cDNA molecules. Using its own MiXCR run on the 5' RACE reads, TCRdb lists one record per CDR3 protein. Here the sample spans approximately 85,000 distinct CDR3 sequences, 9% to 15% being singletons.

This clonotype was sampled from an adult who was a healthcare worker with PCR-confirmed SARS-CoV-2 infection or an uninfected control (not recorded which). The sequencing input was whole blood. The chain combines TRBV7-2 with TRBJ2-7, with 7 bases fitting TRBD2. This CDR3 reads CASSLAGTNYEQYF. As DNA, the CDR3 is TGTGCCAGCAGCTTAGCCGGGACTAACTACGAGCAGTACTTC.